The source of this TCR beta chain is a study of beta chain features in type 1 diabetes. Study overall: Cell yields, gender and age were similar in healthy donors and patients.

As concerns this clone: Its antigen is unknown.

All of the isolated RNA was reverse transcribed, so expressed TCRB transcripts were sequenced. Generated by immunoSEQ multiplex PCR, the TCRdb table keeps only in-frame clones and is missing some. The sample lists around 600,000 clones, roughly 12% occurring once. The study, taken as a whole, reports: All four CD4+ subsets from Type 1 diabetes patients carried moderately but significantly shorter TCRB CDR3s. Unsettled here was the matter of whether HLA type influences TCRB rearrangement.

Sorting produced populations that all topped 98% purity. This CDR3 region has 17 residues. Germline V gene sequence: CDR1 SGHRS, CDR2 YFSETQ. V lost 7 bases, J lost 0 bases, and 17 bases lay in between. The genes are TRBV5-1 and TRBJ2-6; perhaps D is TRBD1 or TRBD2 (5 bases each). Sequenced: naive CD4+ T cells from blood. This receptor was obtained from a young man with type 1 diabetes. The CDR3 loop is CASSRGLTFSGANVLTF. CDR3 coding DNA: TGCGCCAGCTCACGGGGCCTGACCTTCTCTGGGGCCAACGTCCTGACTTTC.